This T cell receptor (beta chain) was found in a study of T cells expressing NK-cell markers. General study points: In roughly six donors, dominant NKG2C+ clonotypes were roughly 1.0-8% of CD8+ T cells.

Remarks on this clonotype: No antigen is known for it.

For TCR beta, cDNA was produced by 5'RACE template switching with UMIs. TCRdb re-called the 5' RACE reads; one entry per CDR3 protein, DNA not given. In total, the table holds 120,000 to 150,000 distinct CDR3 sequences. The length of the CDR3 is 15 residues. The sequencing sample was made of blood T cells: a sorted CD56 or NKG2C T cell subset, CD4+ or CD8+ T cells, or bulk PBMC T cells (not recorded which). The chain uses TRBV12-3 or TRBV12-4 and TRBJ2-1; the TCRdb D gene call, TRBD1, has no DNA to confirm it. The receptor was isolated from a man younger than 35 in good health. The CDR3 is CASSQGQGPYNEQFF.